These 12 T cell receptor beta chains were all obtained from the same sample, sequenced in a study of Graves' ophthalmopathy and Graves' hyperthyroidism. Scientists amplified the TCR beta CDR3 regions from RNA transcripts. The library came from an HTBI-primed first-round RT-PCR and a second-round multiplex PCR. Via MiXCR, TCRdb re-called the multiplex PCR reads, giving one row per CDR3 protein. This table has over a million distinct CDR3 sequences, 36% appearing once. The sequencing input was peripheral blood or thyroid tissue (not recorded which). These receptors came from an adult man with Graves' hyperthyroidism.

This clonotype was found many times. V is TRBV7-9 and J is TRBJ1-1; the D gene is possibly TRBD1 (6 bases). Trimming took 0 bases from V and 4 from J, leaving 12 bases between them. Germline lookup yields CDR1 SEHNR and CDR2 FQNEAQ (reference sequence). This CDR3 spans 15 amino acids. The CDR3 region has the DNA TGTGCCAGCAGCTTAGCGTTACAGGGCTCCACTGAAGCTTTCTTT. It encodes CASSLALQGSTEAFF.

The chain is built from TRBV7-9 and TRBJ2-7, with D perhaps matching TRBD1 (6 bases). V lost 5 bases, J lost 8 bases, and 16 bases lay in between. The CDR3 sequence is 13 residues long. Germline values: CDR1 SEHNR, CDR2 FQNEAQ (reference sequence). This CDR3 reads CASSPVQGSQQYF. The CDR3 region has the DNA TGTGCCAGCAGCCCCGTGCAGGGGAGTCAGCAGTACTTC.

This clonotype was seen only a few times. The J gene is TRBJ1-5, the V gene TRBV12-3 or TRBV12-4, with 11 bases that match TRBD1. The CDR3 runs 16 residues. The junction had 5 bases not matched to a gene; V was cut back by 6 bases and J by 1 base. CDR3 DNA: TGTGCCAGCAGGCCGGGACAGGGGGTGAGCAATCAGCCCCAGCATTTT. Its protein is CASRPGQGVSNQPQHF.

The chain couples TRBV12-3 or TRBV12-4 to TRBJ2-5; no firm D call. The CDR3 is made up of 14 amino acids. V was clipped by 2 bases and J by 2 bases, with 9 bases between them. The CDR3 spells CASSLWVWQETQYF. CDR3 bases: TGTGCCAGCAGTTTATGGGTCTGGCAAGAGACCCAGTACTTC.

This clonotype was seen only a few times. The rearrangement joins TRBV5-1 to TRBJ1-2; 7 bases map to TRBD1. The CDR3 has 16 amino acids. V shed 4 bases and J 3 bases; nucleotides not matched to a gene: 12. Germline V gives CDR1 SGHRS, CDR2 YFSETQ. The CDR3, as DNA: TGCGCCAGCAGCCTGGGGACAGAACGTCGCTACTATGGCTACACCTTC. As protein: CASSLGTERRYYGYTF.

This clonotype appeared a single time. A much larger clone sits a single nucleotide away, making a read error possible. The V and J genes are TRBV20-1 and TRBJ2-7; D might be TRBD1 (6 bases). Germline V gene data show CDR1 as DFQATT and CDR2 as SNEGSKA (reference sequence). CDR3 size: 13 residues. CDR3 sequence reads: CSADVDRSREQCF. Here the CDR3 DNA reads TGCAGTGCGGACGTCGACAGGTCCCGTGAGCAGTGCTTC.

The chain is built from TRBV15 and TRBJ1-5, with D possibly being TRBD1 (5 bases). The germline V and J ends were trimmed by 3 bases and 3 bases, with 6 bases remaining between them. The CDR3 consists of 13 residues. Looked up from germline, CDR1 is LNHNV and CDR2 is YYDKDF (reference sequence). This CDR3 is CATSRGVNQPQHF. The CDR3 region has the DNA TGTGCCACCAGCAGGGGGGTCAATCAGCCCCAGCATTTT.

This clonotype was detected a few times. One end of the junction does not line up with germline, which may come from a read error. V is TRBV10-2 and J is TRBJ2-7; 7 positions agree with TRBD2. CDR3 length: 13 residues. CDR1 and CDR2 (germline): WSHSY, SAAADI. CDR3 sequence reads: CATQRGGIYEQYF. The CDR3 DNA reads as TGTGCCACCCAGCGCGGGGGTATCTACGAGCAGTACTTC.

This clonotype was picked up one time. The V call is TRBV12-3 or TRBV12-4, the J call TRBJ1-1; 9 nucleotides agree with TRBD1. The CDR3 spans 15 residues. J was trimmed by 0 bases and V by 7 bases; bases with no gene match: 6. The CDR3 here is CASTDRGKMNTEAFF. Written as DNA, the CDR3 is TGTGCCAGCACCGACAGGGGGAAGATGAACACTGAAGCTTTCTTT.

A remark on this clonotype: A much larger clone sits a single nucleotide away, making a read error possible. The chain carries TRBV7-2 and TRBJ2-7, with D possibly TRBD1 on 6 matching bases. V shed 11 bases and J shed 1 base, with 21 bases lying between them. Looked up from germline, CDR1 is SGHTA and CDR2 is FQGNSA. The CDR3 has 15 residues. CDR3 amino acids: CAAMSEQGLSYEQYF. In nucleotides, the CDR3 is TGTGCCGCCATGTCGGAACAGGGTTTGTCCTACGAGCAGTACTTC.

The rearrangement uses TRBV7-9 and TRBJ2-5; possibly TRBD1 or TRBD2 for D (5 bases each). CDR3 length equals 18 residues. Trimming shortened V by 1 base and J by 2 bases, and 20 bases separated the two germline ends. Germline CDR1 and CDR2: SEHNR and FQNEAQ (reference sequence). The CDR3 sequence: CASSLGVAERGEQETQYF. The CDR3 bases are TGTGCCAGCAGCTTAGGTGTTGCGGAGAGGGGCGAACAAGAGACCCAGTACTTC.

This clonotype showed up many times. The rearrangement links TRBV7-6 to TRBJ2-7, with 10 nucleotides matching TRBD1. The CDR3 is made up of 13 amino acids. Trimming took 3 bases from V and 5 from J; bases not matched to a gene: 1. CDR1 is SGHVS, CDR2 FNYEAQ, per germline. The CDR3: CASSFGTGDEQYF. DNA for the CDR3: TGTGCCAGCAGCTTTGGGACAGGGGACGAGCAGTACTTC.